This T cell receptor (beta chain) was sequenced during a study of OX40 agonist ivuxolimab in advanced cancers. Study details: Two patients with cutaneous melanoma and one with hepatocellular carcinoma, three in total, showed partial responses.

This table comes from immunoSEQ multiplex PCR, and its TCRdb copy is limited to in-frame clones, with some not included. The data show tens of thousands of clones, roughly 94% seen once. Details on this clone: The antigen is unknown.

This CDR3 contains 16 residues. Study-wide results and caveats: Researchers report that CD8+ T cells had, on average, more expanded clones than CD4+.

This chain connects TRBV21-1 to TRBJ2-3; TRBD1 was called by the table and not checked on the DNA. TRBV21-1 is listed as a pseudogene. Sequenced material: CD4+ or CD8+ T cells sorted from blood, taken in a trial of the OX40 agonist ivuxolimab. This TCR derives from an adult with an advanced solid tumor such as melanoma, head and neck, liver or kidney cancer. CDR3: CASSKRQGTSTDTQYF. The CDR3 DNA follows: TGTGCCAGCAGCAAACGACAGGGAACTAGCACAGATACGCAGTATTTT.